Below, 8 T cell receptor beta chains from the same sample are listed, as sequenced in a study of T cells in Graves' hyperthyroidism and ophthalmopathy. Using RNA transcripts as the source, TCR beta CDR3 regions were amplified. TCR CDR3 underwent first-round RT-PCR with the HTBI primer set. TCRdb re-derived calls from the multiplex PCR reads in MiXCR, one entry per CDR3 protein. The sample has around 600,000 distinct CDR3 sequences; roughly 14% are singletons. The sample was blood. These receptors all come from a woman aged 45-65 years with Graves' ophthalmopathy.

This clonotype was observed at least ten times. The rearrangement joins TRBV7-9 to TRBJ2-2, with D perhaps TRBD2 (5 bases). V dropped 0 bases and J dropped 3 bases, with 17 bases sitting between them. The CDR3 is 18 residues long. CDR1 and CDR2 (germline): SEHNR, FQNEAQ (reference sequence). CDR3 protein: CASSLAVSTFGDTGELFF. CDR3 nucleotides: TGTGCCAGCAGCTTAGCGGTCTCCACTTTCGGGGACACCGGGGAGCTGTTTTTT.

With respect to this clonotype: Being one base from a much bigger clone, this may be a read error. The V gene is TRBV15, the J gene TRBJ2-1; TRBD2 matches 7 bases. The CDR3 contains 15 residues. The germline CDR1 and CDR2 sequences are LNHNV and YYDKDF (reference sequence). The DNA for the CDR3 is TGTGCCACCAGCAGCGGGGGGAGCTCCTACAATGAGCGGTTCTTC. Translation gives CATSSGGSSYNERFF.

This clonotype was seen only a few times. V usage is TRBV27 and J usage is TRBJ1-2; 9 bases line up with TRBD1. Germline CDR1 and CDR2: MNHEY and SMNVEV (reference sequence). The CDR3 loop spans 15 amino acids. The junction had 9 bases not matched to a gene; V was cut back by 4 bases and J by 6 bases. The CDR3 nucleotides are TGTGCCAGCAGTTACACCTCGACAGGGGGAAATGGCTACACCTTC. It is translated as CASSYTSTGGNGYTF.

This clonotype was detected many times. The V and J genes are TRBV3-1 and TRBJ1-3; no clear D gene. Germline V gene sequence: CDR1 LGHDT, CDR2 YNNKEL (reference sequence). V lost 0 bases and J 0 bases, leaving 6 bases between the germline ends. The CDR3 length is 15 residues. In DNA, the CDR3 is TGTGCCAGCAGCCAAGACGGTCTCTCTGGAAACACCATATATTTT. This sequence encodes CASSQDGLSGNTIYF.

The gene calls are TRBV9 and TRBJ2-3, with 8 bases that match TRBD2. V dropped 2 bases and J dropped 5; count of bases not matched to a gene: 22. The V gene's germline CDR1 is SGDLS and CDR2 YYNGEE. The CDR3 runs 20 residues. The CDR3 region is CASSVGVGTRWSNRKDTQYF. CDR3 DNA: TGTGCCAGCAGCGTCGGAGTCGGGACTAGGTGGAGCAACAGGAAAGATACGCAGTATTTT.

This clonotype was seen a few times. The gene calls are TRBV10-3 and TRBJ1-3, with 9 positions matching TRBD1. This CDR3 is 15 amino acids long. The V gene's germline CDR1 is ENHRY and CDR2 SYGVKD. V lost 4 bases and J lost 3; bases outside the gene matches: 4. CDR3 DNA sequence: TGTGCCATCAGTGCGGGACAGGGTGGTGGAAACACCATATATTTT. Its protein is CAISAGQGGGNTIYF.

This clonotype occurred many times. A much more abundant neighbour one base away suggests this may be a read error. This chain links TRBV28 with TRBJ2-1; 9 positions match TRBD2. The CDR3 runs 16 residues. The V segment lost 6 bases and the J segment 0 bases; nucleotides outside the gene matches: 6. The germline V gene has CDR1 MDHEN and CDR2 SYDVKM. The CDR3 DNA follows: TGTGCCAGCAGCTTTATTAGCGGGAGCTCCTACAATGAGCAGTTCTTC. This gives the protein CASSFISGSSYNEQFF. Complete variable domain (other parts from reference TRBV28 and TRBJ2-1): DVKVTQSSRYLVKRTGEKVFLECVQDMDHENMFWYRQDPGLGLRLIYFSYDVKMKEKGDIPEGYSVSREKKERFSLILESASTNQTSMYLCASSFISGSSYNEQFFGPGTRLTVL.

This clonotype was counted many times. The rearrangement uses TRBV7-2 and TRBJ2-1; 8 bases are shared with TRBD2. The trim removed 6 bases at V and 6 bases at J, leaving 10 bases unmatched. CDR1 is SGHTA, CDR2 FQGNSA, per germline. The CDR3 has 15 residues. CDR3 protein: CASRAGLGTSNEQFF. In DNA, the CDR3 is TGTGCCAGCAGAGCGGGACTAGGAACTAGCAATGAGCAGTTCTTC.